Listed below are T cell receptor beta chains from one sample, sequenced in a study of blood T cell repertoires in COVID-19. Only in-frame clones appear in the TCRdb table, and some are missing; sequencing was by immunoSEQ multiplex PCR. The data hold about 200,000 clones, with about 86% observed a single time. Sequencing used PBMCs or T cells enriched from blood (not recorded which). These receptors all come from a woman between 40 and 50 years old with acute COVID-19. Both conserved end residues are part of each CDR3.

TRBV7-3	TRBJ2-7	CASSPGIEYEQYF
TRBV9	TRBJ2-6	CASSVGSRTGMLGANVLTF
TRBV7-2	TRBJ2-1	CASSLVKTSGRASDNEQFF
TRBV19	TRBJ1-2	CASSIDQLGTGGYTF
TRBV19	TRBJ1-5	CASTPDRGPGQPQHF
TRBV3-1/TRBV3-2	TRBJ2-1	CASMSSGRAMGNEQFF
TRBV6-5	TRBJ2-7	CASRADSYEQYF
TRBV19	TRBJ1-2	CASSIPSTGIIGYTF
TRBV28	TRBJ2-7	CASRSGLAGTYEQYF
TRBV5-4	TRBJ2-5	CASSLDRQETQYF
TRBV12-5	TRBJ2-7	CASGAKPGQPLKQYF
TRBV27	TRBJ2-7	CASSPQVGGWYEQYF
TRBV13	TRBJ2-1	CASRVGGRRYEQFF
TRBV25-1	TRBJ2-7	CASSEASGRPPSF
TRBV7-2	TRBJ2-3	CASSRAGGADTQYF
TRBV28	TRBJ1-5	CASSLSLRQNQPQHF
TRBV7-6	TRBJ2-3	CASALAPEADTQYF
TRBV27	TRBJ2-7	CASSSTTSVRSYEQYF
TRBV5-1	TRBJ2-3	CASSLSGTMYF
TRBV4-3	TRBJ2-6	CASSQGLAGANVLTF
TRBV5-1	TRBJ1-3	CASSFGGSAGSGNTIYF
TRBV19	TRBJ2-7	CASSPGLAGGYEQYF